The 8 T cell receptor beta chains reported below all come from one sample, sequenced in a study of shared clonotypes between healthy human individuals. TCRdb's copy holds only in-frame clones and misses some; the assay was immunoSEQ multiplex PCR. Of about 680,000 clones detected, around 73% appear once; the ten largest clones hold around 1.8%. Sequenced: memory CD4+ T cells sorted from blood. Subset defined: CD45RA-negative fraction. The receptor set was obtained from a woman in her thirties in good health.

This clone appeared a single time. The chain recombines TRBV28 with TRBJ2-3, with 10 nucleotides matching TRBD1. Germline V gene lookup returns CDR1 MDHEN and CDR2 SYDVKM. The CDR3 length is 13 residues. The trim removed 7 bases at V and 7 bases at J, leaving 5 bases unmatched. The CDR3 sequence is CASNGQGVNTQYF. The CDR3 region has the DNA TGTGCCAGCAACGGACAGGGGGTGAATACGCAGTATTTT.

The chain employs TRBV28 and TRBJ1-5; D uncertain. Germline loops: CDR1 MDHEN, CDR2 SYDVKM. The V and J ends lost 3 bases and 3 bases respectively, with 9 bases between them. The CDR3 length is 14 residues. Here the CDR3 reads CASSFRQLNQPQHF. The CDR3 nucleotides are TGTGCCAGCAGTTTCAGGCAACTCAATCAGCCCCAGCATTTT.

The rearrangement uses TRBV10-1 and TRBJ2-2; no definite D call. Germline lookup yields CDR1 WNHNN and CDR2 SYGVQD (reference sequence). This CDR3 region has 11 residues. Trimming cost V 7 bases and J 2 bases, with 2 bases left between them. CDR3 coding DNA: TGCGCCAGCAAAAACACCGGGGAGCTGTTTTTT. Its translation: CASKNTGELFF.

This clone was seen just once. The V and J genes are TRBV6-5 and TRBJ2-3; D unresolved. V lost 2 bases and J lost 5, with 5 bases in between. Looked up from germline, CDR1 is MNHEY and CDR2 is SVGAGI. The CDR3 totals 12 residues. The CDR3 protein is CASSYSGDTQYF. The CDR3 nucleotides are TGTGCCAGCAGTTACAGTGGAGATACGCAGTATTTT.

The table lists this clone with a few counts. V and J are TRBV19 and TRBJ2-7; the match to TRBD1 covers 9 bases. The CDR3 is 14 residues long. J lost 1 base, V lost 8 bases, and 6 bases had no gene match. Looked up from germline, CDR1 is LNHDA and CDR2 is SQIVND (reference sequence). The CDR3 sequence: CASATGTGSYEQYF. The DNA for the CDR3 is TGTGCCAGTGCTACCGGGACAGGGTCCTACGAGCAGTACTTC.

V and J are TRBV5-6 and TRBJ1-2; 12 positions agree with TRBD1. The CDR3 is made up of 17 amino acids. J was trimmed by 7 bases and V by 5 bases; bases with no gene match: 15. Germline CDR1 is SGHDT and CDR2 is YYEEEE. This CDR3 reads CASSFLGTGGGGSGYTF. The DNA for the CDR3 is TGTGCCAGCAGTTTCCTCGGGACAGGGGGCGGCGGATCTGGCTACACCTTC.

Regarding this clone: This specimen includes other DNA sequences encoding the same CDR3. V usage is TRBV6-5 and J usage is TRBJ1-5; possibly TRBD1 for D (6 bases). Germline loops: CDR1 MNHEY, CDR2 SVGAGI. The CDR3 runs to 12 residues. V lost 6 bases to trimming and J lost 7 bases, with 10 bases between them. CDR3 nucleotides: TGTGCCAGCAGACAGGGTAACCAGCCCCAGCATTTT. It translates to CASRQGNQPQHF.

V is TRBV27 and J is TRBJ2-3; 11 nucleotides line up with TRBD2. Germline-derived CDR1 and CDR2 are MNHEY and SMNVEV (reference sequence). V shed 4 bases and J 1 base; nucleotides not matched to a gene: 4. This CDR3 is 16 amino acids long. CDR3 sequence reads: CASSYTLAGGTDTQYF. Written as DNA, the CDR3 is TGTGCCAGCAGTTACACACTAGCGGGAGGCACAGATACGCAGTATTTT.